The 8 T cell receptor beta chains in this list originate from one sample, sequenced in a study of cytomegalovirus exposure and HLA in healthy donors. Amplification used 60 Vbeta primers and 13 Jbeta primers. Repertoires were generated with immunoSEQ multiplex PCR, while TCRdb's copy carries only in-frame clones and drops some. The sample includes 75,000 to 95,000 clones, around 69% of them seen just once. The sequencing sample was made of PBMCs. These TCRs come from a man aged 30 to 45 in good health and CMV-seronegative.

This rearrangement joins TRBV6-4 to TRBJ2-3; 11 bases fit TRBD2. This CDR3 has 15 amino acids. Germline CDR1 MRHNA, CDR2 SNTAGT. J was trimmed by 4 bases and V by 6 bases; bases with no gene match: 6. CDR3 bases: TGTGCCAGCAGCCAACTAGCGGGAGACTCAGATACGCAGTATTTT. Translation gives CASSQLAGDSDTQYF.

This chain links TRBV27 with TRBJ2-1, with TRBD2 matching over 7 bases. V gave up 4 bases and J gave up 3 bases; unmatched junction bases: 9. The CDR3 extends over 16 amino acids. CDR1 and CDR2 from the germline V gene are MNHEY and SMNVEV (reference sequence). This CDR3 is CASSYTSSGLYNEQFF. CDR3 sequence (DNA): TGTGCCAGCAGTTACACTTCTAGCGGACTCTACAATGAGCAGTTCTTC.

The gene calls are TRBV6-5 and TRBJ1-2; D possibly corresponds to TRBD1 (5 bases). Germline CDR1 reads MNHEY; CDR2 reads SVGAGI. This CDR3 contains 15 residues. V lost 4 bases and J lost 7, with 19 bases in between. As DNA, the CDR3 is TGTGCCAGCAGTTCACGAGACAGACCGATTGTTGGCTACACCTTC. Residues: CASSSRDRPIVGYTF.

This clone showed up just a few times. This chain connects TRBV6-5 to TRBJ2-7; 7 bases agree with TRBD1. Per germline, CDR1 MNHEY and CDR2 SVGAGI. Losses at the gene ends were 0 bases for V and 3 bases for J; bases not matched to a gene: 2. The CDR3 runs 14 residues. The CDR3 reads CASSYSAGGYEQYF. The DNA for the CDR3 is TGTGCCAGCAGTTACTCGGCAGGGGGCTACGAGCAGTACTTC.

The chain links TRBV14 to TRBJ2-1, with 8 bases fitting TRBD2. CDR3 length: 14 residues. Germline loops: CDR1 SGHDN, CDR2 FVKESK. Unmatched junction bases numbered 10, after V lost 0 bases and J lost 15 bases. CDR3 amino acids: CASSQELNGREVFF. The CDR3 region has the DNA TGTGCCAGCAGCCAAGAATTGAACGGGAGGGAAGTGTTCTTC.

This clone was observed a handful of times. V gene TRBV5-1 combines with J gene TRBJ1-4; D may be TRBD1 (6 bases). The CDR3 is made up of 16 amino acids. Germline V gives CDR1 SGHRS, CDR2 YFSETQ. Deletions cut 4 bases from V and 3 bases from J, with 16 bases between. For the CDR3, the DNA is TGCGCCAGCAGCCCGGGTGGGGGGGCGTCTAATGAAAAACTGTTTTTT. Translating gives CASSPGGGASNEKLFF. The full variable domain, its missing parts supplied by reference TRBV5-1 and TRBJ1-4, is KAGVTQTPRYLIKTRGQQVTLSCSPISGHRSVSWYQQTPGQGLQFLFEYFSETQRNKGNFPGRFSGRQFSNSRSEMNVSTLELGDSALYLCASSPGGGASNEKLFFGSGTQLSVL.

Turning to this clone: At the DNA level, this CDR3 is encoded by other sequences in the same sample as well. The V and J genes are TRBV5-1 and TRBJ2-7, with 8 bases fitting TRBD1. Trimming removed 0 bases from V and 5 bases from J; junction bases left unmatched: 10. The CDR3 extends over 16 amino acids. Germline CDR1 SGHRS, CDR2 YFSETQ. CDR3 nucleotide sequence: TGCGCCAGCAGCTTGGTTGGGACAGGCCCAGTCCACGAGCAGTACTTC. Protein sequence: CASSLVGTGPVHEQYF. The full variable domain, completed using reference TRBV5-1 and TRBJ2-7, is KAGVTQTPRYLIKTRGQQVTLSCSPISGHRSVSWYQQTPGQGLQFLFEYFSETQRNKGNFPGRFSGRQFSNSRSEMNVSTLELGDSALYLCASSLVGTGPVHEQYFGPGTRLTVT.

The gene calls are TRBV7-2 and TRBJ2-7; D is possibly TRBD2 (5 bases). The CDR3 extends over 12 amino acids. Trimming cost V 4 bases and J 4 bases, with 8 bases left between them. The germline V gene has CDR1 SGHTA and CDR2 FQGNSA. The chain's CDR3 is CASSWTGYEQYF. The DNA of the CDR3 is TGTGCCAGCAGCTGGACGGGATACGAGCAGTACTTC.